The 6 T cell receptor beta chains listed next were all sequenced from one sample in a study of vaccination and CD4 T cells after COVID-19. Treatment defined: roughly ten-day PBMC culture with coronavirus spike peptide pools or control peptides (ViraFEST assay). No antigen is known for these receptors. Cultured CD4+ T cells had their DNA profiled by the Oncomine TCR Beta short-read assay. TCRdb re-analysed the PCR reads in MiXCR, keeping a single row per CDR3 protein. The data contain about 4,200 distinct CDR3 sequences, 21% of them seen just once; the ten biggest clones take up 20% to 30%. Sequencing was carried out using CD4+ T cells from blood, cultured in vitro. The receptor source for this set is a human donor who had recovered from COVID-19.

The chain combines TRBV6-1 with TRBJ1-1; the D gene is possibly TRBD1 (6 bases). CDR1 and CDR2 from the germline V gene are MNHNS and SASEGT. V lost 1 base and J 7 bases, leaving 7 bases between the germline ends. The CDR3 is made up of 12 amino acids. The CDR3: CASSEVRGEAFF. The CDR3 nucleotides are TGTGCCAGCAGTGAAGTCAGGGGTGAAGCTTTCTTT.

This clonotype has more than one count but fewer than ten. V is TRBV5-6 and J is TRBJ1-5; D is possibly TRBD1 (5 bases). CDR3 length: 14 residues. From germline, CDR1 is SGHDT and CDR2 YYEEEE. With 4 bases removed from V and 0 bases from J, the gap between germline ends came to 8 bases. In DNA form, the CDR3 reads TGTGCCAGCAGCCGGGGGTATAGCAATCAGCCCCAGCATTTT. Amino acids: CASSRGYSNQPQHF.

This clonotype was detected only a few times. V usage is TRBV5-1 and J usage is TRBJ1-1; 8 bases map to TRBD1. V lost 1 base to trimming and J lost 5 bases; unmatched junction nucleotides: 7. The germline V gene has CDR1 SGHRS and CDR2 YFSETQ. This CDR3 is built from 15 residues. CDR3 residues: CASSLRTGQGTEAFF. CDR3 nucleotides: TGCGCCAGCAGCTTGCGGACAGGGCAAGGGACTGAAGCTTTCTTT.

The chain employs TRBV4-2 and TRBJ2-6, with a possible D match to TRBD2 (5 bases). In germline, CDR1 is LGHNA, CDR2 YNFKEQ. Trimming removed 0 bases at V and 2 bases at J, with 11 bases between. The CDR3 loop spans 17 amino acids. The chain's CDR3 is CASSQDGSLTGANVLTF. Here the CDR3 DNA reads TGTGCCAGCAGCCAAGATGGGAGTCTCACTGGGGCCAACGTCCTGACTTTC.

CDR3 region: CAWRVGYTDTQYF. The CDR3 region has the DNA TGTGCCTGGAGGGTGGGATACACAGATACGCAGTATTTT. The chain recombines TRBV30 with TRBJ2-3; no firm D call. The germline gives CDR1 GTSNPN, CDR2 SVGIG (reference sequence). The V gene lost 3 bases and the J gene lost 2 bases, with 9 bases spanning the gap. The CDR3 runs 13 residues.

Of note for this clonotype: A clone one base away is much larger, so this may be a read error. The J gene is TRBJ1-2, the V gene TRBV18; D gene ambiguous. CDR1 KGHSH and CDR2 LQKENI come from the germline V gene. Trimming pared 3 bases from V and 3 bases from J, leaving 8 bases between. The CDR3 length is 13 residues. The CDR3 is CASSPDSDYGYTF. CDR3 DNA: TGTGCCAGCTCACCTGACTCGGACTATGGCTACACCTTC.